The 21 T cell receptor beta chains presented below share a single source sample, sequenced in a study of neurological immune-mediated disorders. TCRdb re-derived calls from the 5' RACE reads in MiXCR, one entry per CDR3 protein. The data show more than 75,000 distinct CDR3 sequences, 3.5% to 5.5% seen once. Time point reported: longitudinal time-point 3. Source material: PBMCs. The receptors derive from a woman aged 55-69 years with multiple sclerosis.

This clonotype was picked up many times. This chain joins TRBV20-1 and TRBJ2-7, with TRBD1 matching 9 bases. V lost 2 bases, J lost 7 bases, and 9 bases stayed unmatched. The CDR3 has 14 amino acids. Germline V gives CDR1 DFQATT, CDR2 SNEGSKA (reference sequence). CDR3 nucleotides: TGCAGTGCTAGACCGAGGGGACAGGGCGGGGAGCAGTACTTC. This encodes CSARPRGQGGEQYF.

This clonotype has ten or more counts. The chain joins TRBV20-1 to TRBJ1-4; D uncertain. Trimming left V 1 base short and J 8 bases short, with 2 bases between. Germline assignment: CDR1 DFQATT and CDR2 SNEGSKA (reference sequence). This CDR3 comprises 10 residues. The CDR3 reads CSARAEKLFF. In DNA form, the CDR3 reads TGCAGTGCTAGAGCCGAAAAACTGTTTTTT.

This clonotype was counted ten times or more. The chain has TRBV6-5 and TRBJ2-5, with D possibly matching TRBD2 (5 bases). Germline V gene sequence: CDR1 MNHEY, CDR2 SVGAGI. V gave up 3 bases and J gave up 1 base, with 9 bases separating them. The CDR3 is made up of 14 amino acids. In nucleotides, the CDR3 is TGTGCCAGCAGTTATACACTAGGCCAAGAGACCCAGTACTTC. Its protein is CASSYTLGQETQYF.

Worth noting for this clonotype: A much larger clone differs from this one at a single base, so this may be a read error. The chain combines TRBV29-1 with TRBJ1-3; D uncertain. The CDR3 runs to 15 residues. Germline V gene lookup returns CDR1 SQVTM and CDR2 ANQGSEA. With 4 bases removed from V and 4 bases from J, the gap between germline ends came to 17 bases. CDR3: CSVASEGITGNTIYF. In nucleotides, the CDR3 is TGCAGCGTTGCGTCGGAGGGCATAACCGGAAACACCATATATTTT.

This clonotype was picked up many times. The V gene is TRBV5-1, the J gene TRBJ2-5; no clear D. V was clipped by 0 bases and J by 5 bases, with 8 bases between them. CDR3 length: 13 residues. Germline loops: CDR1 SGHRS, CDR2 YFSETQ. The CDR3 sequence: CASSLDSMETQYF. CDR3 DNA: TGCGCCAGCAGCTTGGACAGCATGGAGACCCAGTACTTC. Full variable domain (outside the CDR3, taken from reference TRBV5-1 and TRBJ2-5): KAGVTQTPRYLIKTRGQQVTLSCSPISGHRSVSWYQQTPGQGLQFLFEYFSETQRNKGNFPGRFSGRQFSNSRSEMNVSTLELGDSALYLCASSLDSMETQYFGPGTRLLVL.

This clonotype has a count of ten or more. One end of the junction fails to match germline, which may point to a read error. The CDR3 spells CASSQGLLGRPPDF. The CDR3 DNA is TGTGCCAGCAGCCAAGGGTTGTTAGGCCGACCTCCGGACTTC. The chain combines TRBV3-1 with TRBJ2-7; D is unresolved. The germline V gene encodes CDR1 LGHDT and CDR2 YNNKEL (reference sequence). CDR3 size: 14 residues.

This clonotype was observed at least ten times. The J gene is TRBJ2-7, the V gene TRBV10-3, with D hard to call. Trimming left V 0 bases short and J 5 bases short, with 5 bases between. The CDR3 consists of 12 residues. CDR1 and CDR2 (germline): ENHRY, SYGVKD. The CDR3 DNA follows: TGTGCCATCAGTGAGTCTTTCCACGAGCAGTACTTC. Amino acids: CAISESFHEQYF.

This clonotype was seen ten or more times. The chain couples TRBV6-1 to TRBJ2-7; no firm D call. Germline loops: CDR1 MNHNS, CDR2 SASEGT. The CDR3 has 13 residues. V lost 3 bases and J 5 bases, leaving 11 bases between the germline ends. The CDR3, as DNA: TGTGCCAGCAGTGACCCTGGCATCCACGAGCAGTACTTC. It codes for CASSDPGIHEQYF.

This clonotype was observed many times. The CDR3 loop is CASSEPKAATGELFF. CDR3 coding DNA: TGTGCCAGCAGTGAACCCAAGGCGGCCACCGGGGAGCTGTTTTTT. The chain is built from TRBV2 and TRBJ2-2, with D unresolved. Germline values: CDR1 SNHLY, CDR2 FYNNEI. Deletions cut 2 bases from V and 4 bases from J, with 11 bases between. The CDR3 is made up of 15 amino acids.

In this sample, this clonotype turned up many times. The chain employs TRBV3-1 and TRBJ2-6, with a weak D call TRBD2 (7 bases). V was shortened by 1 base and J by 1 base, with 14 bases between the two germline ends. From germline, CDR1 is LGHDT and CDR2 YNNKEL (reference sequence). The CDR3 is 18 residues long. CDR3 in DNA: TGTGCCAGCAGCCAAGCGGAGGGGGGGACGTCTGGGGCCAACGTCCTGACTTTC. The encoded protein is CASSQAEGGTSGANVLTF.

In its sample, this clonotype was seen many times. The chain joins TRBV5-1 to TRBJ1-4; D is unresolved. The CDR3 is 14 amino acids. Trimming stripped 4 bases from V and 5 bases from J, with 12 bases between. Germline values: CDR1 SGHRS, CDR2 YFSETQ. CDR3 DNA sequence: TGCGCCAGCAGCGAGGACGGCCTCAATGAAAAACTGTTTTTT. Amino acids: CASSEDGLNEKLFF.

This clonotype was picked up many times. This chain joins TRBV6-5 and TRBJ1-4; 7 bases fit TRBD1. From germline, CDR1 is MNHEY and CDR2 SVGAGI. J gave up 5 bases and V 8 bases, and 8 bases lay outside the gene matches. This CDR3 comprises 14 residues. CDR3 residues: CASGRDRRNEKLFF. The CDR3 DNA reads TGTGCCAGCGGGCGGGACAGAAGAAATGAAAAACTGTTTTTT.

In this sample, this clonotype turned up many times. The CDR3 loop reads CASSFSSGGGYEQYF. The CDR3 nucleotides are TGCGCCAGCAGCTTTTCTAGCGGGGGCGGTTACGAGCAGTACTTC. This chain connects TRBV5-1 to TRBJ2-7, with 10 bases matching TRBD2. Germline V CDR1 and CDR2: SGHRS, YFSETQ. Trimming took 2 bases from V and 4 from J; bases not matched to a gene: 6. The CDR3 totals 15 residues.

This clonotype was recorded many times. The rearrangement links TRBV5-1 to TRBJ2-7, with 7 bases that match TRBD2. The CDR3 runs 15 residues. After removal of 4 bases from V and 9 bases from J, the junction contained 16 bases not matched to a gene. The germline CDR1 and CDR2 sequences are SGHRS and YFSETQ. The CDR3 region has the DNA TGCGCCAGCAGCGAACCGGGACTATCCCCCTCAGGGCAGTACTTC. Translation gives CASSEPGLSPSGQYF.

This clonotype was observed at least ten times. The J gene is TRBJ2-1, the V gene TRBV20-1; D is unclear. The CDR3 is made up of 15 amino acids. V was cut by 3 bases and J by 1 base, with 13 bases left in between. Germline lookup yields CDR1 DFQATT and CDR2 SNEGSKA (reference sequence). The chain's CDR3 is CSARNRQTSYNEQFF. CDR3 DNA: TGCAGTGCTAGGAATAGGCAGACTTCCTACAATGAGCAGTTCTTC.

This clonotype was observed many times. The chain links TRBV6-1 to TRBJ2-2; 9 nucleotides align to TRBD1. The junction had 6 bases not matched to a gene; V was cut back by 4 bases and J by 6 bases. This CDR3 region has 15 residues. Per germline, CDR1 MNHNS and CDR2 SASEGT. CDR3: CASSVRTGDPGELFF. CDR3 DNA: TGTGCCAGCAGTGTGAGGACAGGGGACCCCGGGGAGCTGTTTTTT.

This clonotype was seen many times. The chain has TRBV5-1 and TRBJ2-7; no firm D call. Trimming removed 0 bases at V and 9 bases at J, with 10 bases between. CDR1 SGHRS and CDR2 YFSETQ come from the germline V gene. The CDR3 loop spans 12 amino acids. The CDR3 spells CASSLGPPRQYF. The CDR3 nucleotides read TGCGCCAGCAGCTTGGGACCTCCGCGGCAGTACTTC.

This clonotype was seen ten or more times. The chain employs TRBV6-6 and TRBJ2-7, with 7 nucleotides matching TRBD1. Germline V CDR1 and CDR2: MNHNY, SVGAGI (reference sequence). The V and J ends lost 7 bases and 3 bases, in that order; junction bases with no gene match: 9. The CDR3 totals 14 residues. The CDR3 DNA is TGTGCCAGCAACATACAGGGGTTTATCTACGAGCAGTACTTC. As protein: CASNIQGFIYEQYF.

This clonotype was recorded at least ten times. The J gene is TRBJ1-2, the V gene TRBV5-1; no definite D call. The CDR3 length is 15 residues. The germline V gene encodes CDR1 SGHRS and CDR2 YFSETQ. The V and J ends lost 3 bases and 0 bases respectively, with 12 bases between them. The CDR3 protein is CASSYAFGANYGYTF. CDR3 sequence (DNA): TGCGCCAGCAGCTACGCGTTCGGAGCTAACTATGGCTACACCTTC.

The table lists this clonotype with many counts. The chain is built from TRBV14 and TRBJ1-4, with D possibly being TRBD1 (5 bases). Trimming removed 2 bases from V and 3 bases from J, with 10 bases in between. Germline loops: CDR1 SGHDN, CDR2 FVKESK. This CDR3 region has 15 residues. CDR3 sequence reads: CASSQPGGANEKLFF. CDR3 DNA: TGTGCCAGCAGCCAACCCGGAGGGGCTAATGAAAAACTGTTTTTT.

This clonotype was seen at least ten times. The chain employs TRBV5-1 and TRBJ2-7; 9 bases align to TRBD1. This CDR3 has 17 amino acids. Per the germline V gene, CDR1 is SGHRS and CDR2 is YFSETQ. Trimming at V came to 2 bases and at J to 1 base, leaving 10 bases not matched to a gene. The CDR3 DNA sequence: TGCGCCAGCAGCTTAGGTCCGGGACAGGGCATTTCCTACGAGCAGTACTTC. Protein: CASSLGPGQGISYEQYF.